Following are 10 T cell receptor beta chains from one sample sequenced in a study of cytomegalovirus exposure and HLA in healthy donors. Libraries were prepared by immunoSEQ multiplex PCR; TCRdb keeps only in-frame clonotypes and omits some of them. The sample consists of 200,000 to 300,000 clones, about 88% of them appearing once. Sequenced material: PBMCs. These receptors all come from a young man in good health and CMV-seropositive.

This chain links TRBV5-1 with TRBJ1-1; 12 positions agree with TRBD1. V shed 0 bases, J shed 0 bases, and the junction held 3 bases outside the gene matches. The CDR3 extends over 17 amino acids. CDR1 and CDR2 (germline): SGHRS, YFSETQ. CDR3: CASSLAGTGGLNTEAFF. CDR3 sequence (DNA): TGCGCCAGCAGCTTGGCCGGGACAGGGGGCCTGAACACTGAAGCTTTCTTT.

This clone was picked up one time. DNA for the CDR3: TGTGCCTGGAGTGTACAACGGGGGACTGAAGCTTTCTTT. Protein: CAWSVQRGTEAFF. The chain carries TRBV30 and TRBJ1-1; tentatively, D is TRBD1 (5 bases). The CDR3 spans 13 residues. Germline V CDR1 and CDR2: GTSNPN, SVGIG (reference sequence). Trimming shortened V by 0 bases and J by 5 bases, and 10 bases separated the two germline ends.

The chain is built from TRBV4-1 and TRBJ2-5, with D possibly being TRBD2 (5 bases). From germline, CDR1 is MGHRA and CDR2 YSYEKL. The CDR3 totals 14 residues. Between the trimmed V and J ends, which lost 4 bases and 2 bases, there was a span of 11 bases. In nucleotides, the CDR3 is TGCGCCAGCAGCCTGGCGGGTCAGCAAGAGACCCAGTACTTC. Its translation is CASSLAGQQETQYF.

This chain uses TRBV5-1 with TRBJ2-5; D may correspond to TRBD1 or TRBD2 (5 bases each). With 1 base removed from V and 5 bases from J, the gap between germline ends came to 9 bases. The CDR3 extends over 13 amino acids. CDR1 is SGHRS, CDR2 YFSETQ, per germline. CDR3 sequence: CASSLMRGETQYF. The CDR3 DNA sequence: TGCGCCAGCAGCTTGATGAGGGGCGAGACCCAGTACTTC. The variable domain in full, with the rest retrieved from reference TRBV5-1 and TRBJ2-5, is KAGVTQTPRYLIKTRGQQVTLSCSPISGHRSVSWYQQTPGQGLQFLFEYFSETQRNKGNFPGRFSGRQFSNSRSEMNVSTLELGDSALYLCASSLMRGETQYFGPGTRLLVL.

CDR3 DNA: TGTGCCAGTAGTGTCAGGGGCCCCACTGAGCAGTTCTTC. Protein product: CASSVRGPTEQFF. V gene TRBV19 combines with J gene TRBJ2-1, with a weak D call TRBD1 (6 bases). The CDR3 loop spans 13 amino acids. Germline V lookup: CDR1 LNHDA, CDR2 SQIVND (reference sequence). Trimming left V 5 bases short and J 9 bases short, with 14 bases between.

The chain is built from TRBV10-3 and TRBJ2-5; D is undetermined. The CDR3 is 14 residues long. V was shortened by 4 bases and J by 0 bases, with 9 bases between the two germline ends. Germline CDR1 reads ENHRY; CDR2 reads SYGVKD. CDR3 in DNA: TGTGCCATCAGTGCCAGGCTTAACCAAGAGACCCAGTACTTC. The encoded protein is CAISARLNQETQYF.

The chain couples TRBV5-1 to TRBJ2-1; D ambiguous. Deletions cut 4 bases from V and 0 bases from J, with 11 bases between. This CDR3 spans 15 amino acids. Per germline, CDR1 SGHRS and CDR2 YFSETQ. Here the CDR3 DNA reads TGCGCCAGCAGCACCGACCTGAGCTCCTACAATGAGCAGTTCTTC. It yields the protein CASSTDLSSYNEQFF.

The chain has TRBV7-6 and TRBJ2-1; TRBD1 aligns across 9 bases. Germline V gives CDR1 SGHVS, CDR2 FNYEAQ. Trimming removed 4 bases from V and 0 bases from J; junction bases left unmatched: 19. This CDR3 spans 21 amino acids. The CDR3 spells CASSSPGLGTGSLSSYNEQFF. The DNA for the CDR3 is TGTGCCAGCAGCTCGCCCGGCCTAGGGACAGGGTCCTTGAGCTCCTACAATGAGCAGTTCTTC.

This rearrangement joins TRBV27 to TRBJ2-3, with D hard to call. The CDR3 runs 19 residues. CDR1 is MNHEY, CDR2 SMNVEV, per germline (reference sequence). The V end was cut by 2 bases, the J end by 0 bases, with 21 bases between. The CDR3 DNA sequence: TGTGCCAGCAGTTTACGTGGTCTCTGGCGAGGCCCGAGCACAGATACGCAGTATTTT. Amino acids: CASSLRGLWRGPSTDTQYF.

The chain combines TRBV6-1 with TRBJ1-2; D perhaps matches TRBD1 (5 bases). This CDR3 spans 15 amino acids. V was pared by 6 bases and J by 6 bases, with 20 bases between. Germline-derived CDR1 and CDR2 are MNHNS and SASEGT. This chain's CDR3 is CASRRRGGSEDGYTF. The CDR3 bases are TGTGCCAGCAGGCGCCGTGGGGGGTCTGAGGATGGCTACACCTTC.